Each of the 10 T cell receptor beta chains below was sequenced from the same sample in a study of cytomegalovirus exposure and HLA in healthy donors. Clones were read by immunoSEQ multiplex PCR, and TCRdb kept only the in-frame ones, dropping some. Of approximately 300,000 clones listed, around 86% are singletons. The sequencing sample was made of PBMCs. These receptors were collected from a woman aged 18-30 years in good health and CMV-seronegative.

V usage is TRBV11-3 and J usage is TRBJ2-1, with D unresolved. V dropped 5 bases and J dropped 9 bases, with 11 bases sitting between them. The CDR3 covers 12 residues. From germline, CDR1 is SGHNT and CDR2 YENEEA. The CDR3 coding sequence is TGTGCCAGCAGCCGAGGATTGGGTGAGCAGTTCTTC. It yields the protein CASSRGLGEQFF.

V and J are TRBV11-1 and TRBJ2-5, with 11 positions matching TRBD2. CDR1 is SGHAT and CDR2 is FQDESV in the germline V gene (reference sequence). The CDR3 is 16 residues long. Losses at the gene ends were 5 bases for V and 2 bases for J; bases not matched to a gene: 7. CDR3 amino acids: CASSRKTSGVQETQYF. CDR3 nucleotides: TGTGCCAGCAGCCGAAAGACTAGCGGGGTACAAGAGACCCAGTACTTC.

The chain is built from TRBV4-2 and TRBJ2-6; D is undetermined. CDR1 and CDR2 (germline): LGHNA, YNFKEQ. V was shortened by 0 bases and J by 0 bases, with 18 bases between the two germline ends. This CDR3 has 20 amino acids. Written as DNA, the CDR3 is TGTGCCAGCAGCCAAGATGAAGACACCGCTTCTTTCTCTGGGGCCAACGTCCTGACTTTC. Translated, it gives CASSQDEDTASFSGANVLTF.

The rearrangement uses TRBV28 and TRBJ2-1; TRBD2 aligns across 7 bases. The CDR3 covers 16 residues. Per germline, CDR1 MDHEN and CDR2 SYDVKM. After removal of 8 bases from V and 1 base from J, the junction contained 11 bases not matched to a gene. This CDR3 reads CASPPGGRWSYNEQFF. CDR3 nucleotide sequence: TGTGCCAGCCCCCCGGGCGGGAGATGGTCCTACAATGAGCAGTTCTTC.

This chain connects TRBV2 to TRBJ2-5; 9 positions match TRBD2. Per the germline V gene, CDR1 is SNHLY and CDR2 is FYNNEI. The CDR3 consists of 16 residues. V lost 6 bases and J lost 7; bases outside the gene matches: 15. CDR3 loop: CASSAALTSGRGTQYF. CDR3 coding DNA: TGTGCCAGCAGCGCAGCATTAACTAGCGGGCGGGGGACCCAGTACTTC. Complete variable domain (other parts from reference TRBV2 and TRBJ2-5): EPEVTQTPSHQVTQMGQEVILRCVPISNHLYFYWYRQILGQKVEFLVSFYNNEISEKSEIFDDQFSVERPDGSNFTLKIRSTKLEDSAMYFCASSAALTSGRGTQYFGPGTRLLVL.

The chain couples TRBV2 to TRBJ1-2; D is uncertain. The germline V gene has CDR1 SNHLY and CDR2 FYNNEI. Deletions cut 6 bases from V and 0 bases from J, with 11 bases between. The CDR3 totals 14 residues. In DNA form, the CDR3 reads TGTGCCAGCAGGCCCGACATCTCTAACTATGGCTACACCTTC. This encodes CASRPDISNYGYTF.

CDR3 protein: CASSEGTDSNQPQHF. For the CDR3, the DNA is TGTGCCAGCAGCGAGGGGACAGATAGCAATCAGCCCCAGCATTTT. This chain connects TRBV7-6 to TRBJ1-5; 7 positions agree with TRBD1. CDR1 and CDR2 from the germline V gene are SGHVS and FNYEAQ. This CDR3 has 15 amino acids. V was pared by 5 bases and J by 0 bases, with 4 bases of the junction left unmatched.

The CDR3 reads CASSISGTGNEKLFF. The CDR3 nucleotides read TGTGCCAGCAGCATCTCCGGGACAGGCAATGAAAAACTGTTTTTT. The chain has TRBV7-9 and TRBJ1-4; 8 positions match TRBD1. Germline CDR1 SEHNR, CDR2 FQNEAQ (reference sequence). The CDR3 length is 15 residues. J gave up 5 bases and V 5 bases, and 7 bases lay outside the gene matches. The full variable domain, in which reference TRBV7-9 and TRBJ1-4 provide the parts outside the CDR3, is DTGVSQNPRHKITKRGQNVTFRCDPISEHNRLYWYRQTLGQGPEFLTYFQNEAQLEKSRLLSDRFSAERPKGSFSTLEIQRTEQGDSAMYLCASSISGTGNEKLFFGSGTQLSVL.

V gene TRBV20-1 combines with J gene TRBJ2-7; tentatively, D is TRBD2 (5 bases). V was cut by 6 bases and J by 6 bases, with 12 bases left in between. Germline lookup yields CDR1 DFQATT and CDR2 SNEGSKA (reference sequence). The CDR3 contains 11 residues. CDR3 sequence reads: CSAPGRAEQYF. CDR3 in DNA: TGCAGTGCCCCGGGAAGGGCCGAGCAGTACTTC.

The chain has TRBV9 and TRBJ1-2; D remains ambiguous. Trimming left V 3 bases short and J 4 bases short, with 13 bases between. The CDR3 extends over 14 amino acids. CDR1 is SGDLS, CDR2 YYNGEE, per germline. The CDR3 nucleotides are TGTGCCAGCAGCGAACTTCCGGGTGGCTATGGCTACACCTTC. Amino acid sequence: CASSELPGGYGYTF.